The 26 T cell receptor beta chains below come from one sample, sequenced in a study of T cells after yellow fever vaccination. Via MiXCR, TCRdb re-called the 5' RACE reads, giving one row per CDR3 protein. In the table there are approximately 330,000 distinct CDR3 sequences, roughly 4.3% of which are singletons. The source was PBMCs, collected 5 days after the yellow fever booster vaccination. These receptors all come from a man in his late teens or twenties who received the YFV17D yellow fever vaccine.

This clonotype turned up a few times. The V gene is TRBV15, the J gene TRBJ2-5, with D perhaps matching TRBD1 or TRBD2 (7 bases each). Germline V lookup: CDR1 LNHNV, CDR2 YYDKDF (reference sequence). Trimming removed 0 bases at V and 1 base at J, with 12 bases between. This CDR3 has 16 amino acids. The chain's CDR3 is CATSREGRGLQETQYF. CDR3 bases: TGTGCCACCAGCAGAGAAGGGAGGGGGCTCCAAGAGACCCAGTACTTC.

This clonotype has only a few counts. The chain couples TRBV5-1 to TRBJ2-5, with 9 bases fitting TRBD1. There are 15 residues in the CDR3. Germline-derived CDR1 and CDR2 are SGHRS and YFSETQ. With V trimmed by 0 bases and J by 4 bases, 4 bases remained unmatched. The CDR3 DNA sequence: TGCGCCAGCAGCTTGGGGGACAGGGTTGGAGAGACCCAGTACTTC. Translating it yields CASSLGDRVGETQYF.

This clonotype was counted a few times. The chain couples TRBV29-1 to TRBJ2-5; D call uncertain. The V gene lost 4 bases and the J gene lost 4 bases, with 7 bases spanning the gap. This CDR3 region has 11 residues. Germline lookup yields CDR1 SQVTM and CDR2 ANQGSEA. CDR3 coding DNA: TGCAGCGTTGCCAGTGCAGAGACCCAGTACTTC. Its protein is CSVASAETQYF. The whole variable domain, filled in from reference TRBV29-1 and TRBJ2-5, reads SAVISQKPSRDICQRGTSLTIQCQVDSQVTMMFWYRQQPGQSLTLIATANQGSEATYESGFVIDKFPISRPNLTFSTLTVSNMSPEDSSIYLCSVASAETQYFGPGTRLLVL.

In its sample, this clonotype was seen a few times. The V call is TRBV7-2, the J call TRBJ2-1; TRBD2 agrees at 15 bases. This CDR3 has 15 residues. CDR1 is SGHTA, CDR2 FQGNSA, per germline. J gave up 10 bases and V 4 bases, and 5 bases lay outside the gene matches. CDR3 sequence reads: CASSSGLAGGREQFF. CDR3 DNA sequence: TGTGCCAGCAGCTCCGGACTAGCGGGGGGGCGGGAGCAGTTCTTC.

This clonotype was seen only a few times. The rearrangement uses TRBV11-2 and TRBJ2-4; a weak D match, TRBD1 (6 bases). V lost 4 bases and J lost 8, with 15 bases in between. This CDR3 spans 14 amino acids. Germline CDR1 is SGHAT and CDR2 is FQNNGV. The CDR3: CASSYNREIDIQYF. CDR3 nucleotide sequence: TGTGCCAGCAGCTATAACAGGGAGATAGACATTCAGTACTTC.

A few counts support this clonotype. V gene TRBV7-8 combines with J gene TRBJ2-7, with TRBD2 matching over 11 bases. The CDR3 runs to 16 residues. Germline CDR1 is SGHVS and CDR2 is FQNEAQ. The ends lost 1 base at V and 2 bases at J; junction bases unmatched: 4. The CDR3 protein is CASSLVAGGDPYEQYF. The DNA for the CDR3 is TGTGCCAGCAGCTTAGTAGCGGGGGGGGACCCCTACGAGCAGTACTTC.

This clonotype has more than one count but fewer than ten. The chain combines TRBV28 with TRBJ2-1, with TRBD2 matching over 8 bases. The V gene end was trimmed by 4 bases and the J gene end by 8 bases; junction bases not matched to a gene: 4. The CDR3 runs to 13 residues. Germline V CDR1 and CDR2: MDHEN, SYDVKM. The CDR3 nucleotides read TGTGCCAGCAGTTCAGCGGGGGCCTATGAGCAGTTCTTC. This encodes CASSSAGAYEQFF.

This clonotype showed up just a few times. This chain connects TRBV5-1 to TRBJ2-7, with D perhaps matching TRBD1 (6 bases). This CDR3 is built from 14 residues. Germline V CDR1 and CDR2: SGHRS, YFSETQ. Trimming removed 0 bases at V and 4 bases at J, with 11 bases between. CDR3 bases: TGCGCCAGCAGCTTGGCTTTAGGGGGATACGAGCAGTACGTC. Protein sequence: CASSLALGGYEQYV.

The sample holds many counts of this clonotype. The chain employs TRBV27 and TRBJ2-7; perhaps TRBD2 as D (6 bases). The CDR3 length is 15 residues. Trimming took off 6 bases at V and 0 bases at J, with 15 bases between the two ends. CDR1 and CDR2 (germline): MNHEY, SMNVEV (reference sequence). CDR3 amino acids: CASRAKGLSSYEQYV. Written as DNA, the CDR3 is TGTGCCAGCAGGGCCAAGGGACTGAGCTCCTACGAGCAGTACGTC.

This clonotype was observed a few times. V is TRBV5-1 and J is TRBJ2-3; D possibly corresponds to TRBD2 (6 bases). The CDR3 consists of 14 residues. The V end was cut by 4 bases, the J end by 4 bases, with 13 bases between. Germline V gene sequence: CDR1 SGHRS, CDR2 YFSETQ. CDR3 sequence: CASSLVVAADTQYF. CDR3 in DNA: TGCGCCAGCAGCCTGGTGGTAGCGGCAGATACGCAGTATTTT.

This clonotype showed up just a few times. V usage is TRBV12-3 or TRBV12-4 and J usage is TRBJ2-1, with 14 bases matching TRBD2. The CDR3 consists of 15 residues. The V segment lost 2 bases and the J segment 9 bases; nucleotides outside the gene matches: 3. CDR3 region: CASSLRLAGGREQFF. CDR3 sequence (DNA): TGTGCCAGCAGTTTAAGACTAGCGGGGGGGCGTGAGCAGTTCTTC.

V and J are TRBV6-5 and TRBJ1-2; maybe TRBD1 (6 bases). This CDR3 spans 14 amino acids. Trimming cost V 8 bases and J 4 bases, with 17 bases left between them. In germline, CDR1 is MNHEY, CDR2 SVGAGI. The CDR3 protein is CASRPPGVPYGYTF. The CDR3, as DNA: TGTGCCAGCCGCCCCCCAGGGGTTCCCTATGGCTACACCTTC.

This clonotype has only a few counts. The V and J genes are TRBV20-1 and TRBJ2-1, with 9 bases that match TRBD1. The CDR3 contains 14 residues. CDR1 is DFQATT and CDR2 is SNEGSKA in the germline V gene (reference sequence). Trimming at V came to 6 bases and at J to 8 bases, leaving 11 bases not matched to a gene. CDR3 residues: CSATGTGKGHEQFF. The CDR3 DNA follows: TGCAGTGCAACCGGGACAGGGAAAGGCCATGAGCAGTTCTTC.

CDR3 sequence (DNA): TGTGCCAGCAGCCAGGTTTACAGGGGATCCACTGAAGCTTTCTTT. Its protein product is CASSQVYRGSTEAFF. This chain links TRBV3-1 with TRBJ1-1; 7 bases map to TRBD1. This CDR3 comprises 15 residues. CDR1 LGHDT and CDR2 YNNKEL come from the germline V gene (reference sequence). Losses at the gene ends were 3 bases for V and 4 bases for J; bases not matched to a gene: 8. The whole variable domain, remainder taken from reference TRBV3-1 and TRBJ1-1, is DTAVSQTPKYLVTQMGNDKSIKCEQNLGHDTMYWYKQDSKKFLKIMFSYNNKELIINETVPNRFSPKSPDKAHLNLHINSLELGDSAVYFCASSQVYRGSTEAFFGQGTRLTVV.

This clonotype was counted only a few times. The chain uses TRBV18 and TRBJ1-1, with D uncertain. This CDR3 has 13 amino acids. V was clipped by 4 bases and J by 1 base, with 7 bases between them. Per the germline V gene, CDR1 is KGHSH and CDR2 is LQKENI. CDR3 protein: CASSQAENTEAFF. The CDR3 DNA sequence: TGTGCCAGCTCACAGGCAGAGAACACTGAAGCTTTCTTT.

This clonotype was counted only a few times. The rearrangement joins TRBV5-1 to TRBJ2-3; D is ambiguous. Trimming left V 2 bases short and J 2 bases short, with 9 bases between. This CDR3 contains 14 residues. Per germline, CDR1 SGHRS and CDR2 YFSETQ. CDR3 in DNA: TGCGCCAGCAGCTTAAGAATTCCCACAGATACGCAGTATTTT. Amino acids: CASSLRIPTDTQYF.

This clonotype was seen a handful of times. The V gene is TRBV4-2, the J gene TRBJ2-3, with D possibly matching TRBD1 (5 bases). V lost 4 bases and J 3 bases, leaving 20 bases between the germline ends. CDR1 is LGHNA, CDR2 YNFKEQ, per germline. This CDR3 spans 17 amino acids. CDR3 nucleotides: TGTGCCAGCAGCCCCACCGGTGGGCAGGGCGGAACAGATACGCAGTATTTT. Protein: CASSPTGGQGGTDTQYF.

This clonotype has ten or more counts. DNA for the CDR3: TGCGCCAGCAGCCCCCGACGGGATGCCTATGGCTACACCTTC. It codes for CASSPRRDAYGYTF. The chain employs TRBV5-1 and TRBJ1-2; D uncertain. The CDR3 has 14 residues. Trimming stripped 4 bases from V and 4 bases from J, with 14 bases between. Germline CDR1 reads SGHRS; CDR2 reads YFSETQ.

The rearrangement uses TRBV7-9 and TRBJ1-2; the D is unclear. The V and J ends lost 1 base and 6 bases respectively, with 12 bases between them. The CDR3 extends over 14 amino acids. The germline gives CDR1 SEHNR, CDR2 FQNEAQ (reference sequence). In nucleotides, the CDR3 is TGTGCCAGCAGCTTAGGGGCCATGAGGGATGGCTACACCTTC. It yields the protein CASSLGAMRDGYTF.

This clonotype showed up many times. The V and J genes are TRBV6-5 and TRBJ1-2; weak D call: TRBD1 (5 bases). Germline values: CDR1 MNHEY, CDR2 SVGAGI. The V end was cut by 7 bases, the J end by 0 bases, with 18 bases between. CDR3 size: 16 residues. The CDR3 region has the DNA TGTGCCAGCACCCCCGGGGTTGGGGGTGCTAACTATGGCTACACCTTC. This sequence encodes CASTPGVGGANYGYTF.

The table lists this clonotype with many counts. The rearrangement uses TRBV5-1 and TRBJ2-6; 7 bases align to TRBD1. This CDR3 region has 18 residues. Germline V CDR1 and CDR2: SGHRS, YFSETQ. V shed 4 bases and J 0 bases; nucleotides not matched to a gene: 10. The CDR3 sequence: CASSEGDRSSSGANVLTF. The CDR3 coding sequence is TGCGCCAGCAGCGAAGGGGACAGATCTTCCTCTGGGGCCAACGTCCTGACTTTC.

The chain has TRBV19 and TRBJ2-1; D is tentatively TRBD1 or TRBD2 (5 bases each). The germline V and J ends were trimmed by 8 bases and 5 bases, with 19 bases remaining between them. The CDR3 runs to 15 residues. The V gene's germline CDR1 is LNHDA and CDR2 SQIVND (reference sequence). DNA of the CDR3: TGTGCCAGTGTACCACGGGGACGACCCCACAATGAGCAGTTCTTC. The encoded protein is CASVPRGRPHNEQFF.

At least ten counts were recorded for this clonotype. The rearrangement joins TRBV29-1 to TRBJ1-3, with D uncertain. The CDR3 is 13 residues long. Trimming pared 0 bases from V and 10 bases from J, leaving 13 bases between. Looked up from germline, CDR1 is SQVTM and CDR2 is ANQGSEA. The CDR3 DNA follows: TGCAGCGTTGAAGACGCCTCAGGTGCAACCATATATTTT. Residues: CSVEDASGATIYF.

The chain recombines TRBV7-8 with TRBJ2-5; D not certain. Trimming stripped 5 bases from V and 4 bases from J, with 23 bases between. Germline-derived CDR1 and CDR2 are SGHVS and FQNEAQ. CDR3 length equals 17 residues. The CDR3, as DNA: TGTGCCAGCAGCCCTAAGCCTCAAGACATAGGTACAGAGACCCAGTACTTC. Residues: CASSPKPQDIGTETQYF.

This chain links TRBV5-8 with TRBJ2-3, with TRBD2 matching over 10 bases. The CDR3 has 16 residues. Losses at the gene ends were 4 bases for V and 2 bases for J; bases not matched to a gene: 7. Germline lookup yields CDR1 SGHTS and CDR2 YDEGEE. The CDR3 spells CASSEELAGNTDTQYF. As DNA, the CDR3 is TGTGCCAGCAGCGAAGAACTAGCGGGGAACACAGATACGCAGTATTTT.

In this sample, this clonotype turned up many times. This chain uses TRBV5-1 with TRBJ2-7; D call uncertain. The V end lost 0 bases, the J end lost 0 bases, and 7 bases lay between the germline ends. Germline V CDR1 and CDR2: SGHRS, YFSETQ. This CDR3 contains 14 residues. CDR3 sequence: CASSLDLLSYEQYV. The CDR3, as DNA: TGCGCCAGCAGCTTGGACTTACTCTCCTACGAGCAGTACGTC.